This record covers a single T cell receptor beta chain. Its antigen is undetermined. The total RNA that was extracted per sample amounted to at least 5 micrograms. It was with a sample-barcoded 5' primer and a J-beta primer mix that a second PCR of about 6 to 12 cycles was run. The authors tagged each cDNA molecule using a template-switch adaptor with 12 random nucleotides. One entry per CDR3 protein, called by TCRdb with MiXCR from the 5' RACE reads. The sample holds about a million distinct CDR3 sequences, under 40% seen once. This sample was taken from a study of blood T cells in healthy people across ages. Findings and caveats of the study: The authors considered diversity estimates from one million T cells to be underestimates.

The sequence was collected from a man between 18 and 29 years old in good health. The sequenced material came from blood.

The DNA of the CDR3 is TGTGCCAGCAGCCGCCACCGGGGGATTTCCTACAATGAGCAGTTCTTC. As protein: CASSRHRGISYNEQFF. The chain has TRBV4-2 and TRBJ2-1; TRBD2 is a possible D gene (6 bases). The V end lost 4 bases, the J end lost 1 base, and 14 bases lay between the germline ends. CDR3 length: 16 residues. The germline CDR1 and CDR2 sequences are LGHNA and YNFKEQ.